These 24 T cell receptor beta chains were all obtained from the same sample, sequenced in a study of cytomegalovirus exposure and HLA in healthy donors (dated by TCRdb to the late 2010s). Library prep was done by the immunoSEQ multiplex PCR assay. The multiplex PCR relied on a mix of 60 forward primers for TCR Vbeta segments and 13 reverse primers for TCR Jbeta segments. TCRdb provides this immuneACCESS table in a form limited to in-frame rearrangements. Some clones are lacking; in checked studies, under half of them reflect an unresolved V gene, and why the rest are absent is not known. Within this sample are roughly 110,000 clones, with around two thirds of them counted one time only. Of the sample, 14% is held by the ten largest clones. The specimen was PBMCs. The receptors were gathered from a woman between 40 and 55 years old in good health and CMV-seropositive.

This rearrangement joins TRBV6-1 to TRBJ1-1; maybe TRBD1 (6 bases). V shed 8 bases and J shed 8 bases, with 15 bases lying between them. The germline gives CDR1 MNHNS, CDR2 SASEGT. This CDR3 is 12 amino acids long. The CDR3 spells CASPPVQGEAFF. The CDR3 DNA sequence: TGTGCCAGCCCTCCCGTCCAGGGGGAAGCTTTCTTT.

This sequence joins TRBV7-9 and TRBJ2-5, with D possibly TRBD1 on 6 matching bases. Trimming cost V 1 base and J 2 bases, with 8 bases left between them. This CDR3 spans 14 amino acids. Per germline, CDR1 SEHNR and CDR2 FQNEAQ (reference sequence). CDR3 amino acids: CASSLGDIQETQYF. CDR3 DNA sequence: TGTGCCAGCAGCTTAGGGGACATACAAGAGACCCAGTACTTC.

This chain uses TRBV11-3 with TRBJ2-2, with TRBD1 matching 9 bases. The CDR3 runs 15 residues. Trimming cost V 5 bases and J 3 bases; bases outside gene matches: 4. Germline lookup yields CDR1 SGHNT and CDR2 YENEEA. The CDR3 DNA reads as TGTGCCAGCAGCCCGGACAGGGGCTACACCGGGGAGCTGTTTTTT. Amino acids: CASSPDRGYTGELFF.

The count of this clone is one. The chain couples TRBV9 to TRBJ1-6; no firm D call. CDR1 SGDLS and CDR2 YYNGEE come from the germline V gene. Between the trimmed V and J ends, which lost 3 bases and 8 bases, there was a span of 6 bases. CDR3 size: 12 residues. CDR3 bases: TGTGCCAGCAGCGGAGTCGATTCACCCCTCCACTTT. It codes for CASSGVDSPLHF.

The chain combines TRBV30 with TRBJ1-1; TRBD1 matches at 9 bases. Germline-derived CDR1 and CDR2 are GTSNPN and SVGIG (reference sequence). The CDR3 loop spans 12 amino acids. V shed 1 base and J 7 bases; nucleotides not matched to a gene: 1. CDR3 sequence reads: CAWSGQGGEAFF. The CDR3 DNA sequence: TGTGCCTGGAGTGGACAGGGGGGTGAAGCTTTCTTT.

The rearrangement uses TRBV7-3 and TRBJ2-2; tentatively, D is TRBD2 (5 bases). This CDR3 spans 13 amino acids. Trimming took off 4 bases at V and 7 bases at J, with 10 bases between the two ends. Germline CDR1 SGHTA, CDR2 FQGTGA. CDR3 nucleotide sequence: TGTGCCAGCAGCTCTGGGAGCGGCGGGGAGCTGTTTTTT. Translated: CASSSGSGGELFF.

This clone showed up just once. The J gene is TRBJ2-1, the V gene TRBV4-1, with D uncertain. The CDR3 is made up of 12 amino acids. V lost 2 bases, J lost 6 bases, and 5 bases lay in between. Germline loops: CDR1 MGHRA, CDR2 YSYEKL. The CDR3 DNA follows: TGCGCCAGCAGCCAACAGGCCAATGAGCAGTTCTTC. Protein sequence: CASSQQANEQFF.

This chain connects TRBV6-5 to TRBJ2-7, with a tentative D call TRBD1 (5 bases). V gave up 2 bases and J gave up 4 bases, with 12 bases separating them. Germline CDR1 MNHEY, CDR2 SVGAGI. CDR3 length: 14 residues. For the CDR3, the DNA is TGTGCCAGCAGTTACCTCCGGACAACTTACGAGCAGTACTTC. Encoded protein: CASSYLRTTYEQYF.

V usage is TRBV19 and J usage is TRBJ1-5; TRBD1 matches 10 bases. This CDR3 has 18 residues. The V gene's germline CDR1 is LNHDA and CDR2 SQIVND (reference sequence). The V segment lost 5 bases and the J segment 0 bases; nucleotides outside the gene matches: 10. CDR3 sequence (DNA): TGTGCCAGTAGTTCTCAGGGACAGGGGCATTATAGCAATCAGCCCCAGCATTTT. Translated, it gives CASSSQGQGHYSNQPQHF.

This clone was recorded a few times. This chain uses TRBV5-4 with TRBJ1-4; 7 bases line up with TRBD1. The length of the CDR3 is 16 residues. V trimming: 4 bases; J trimming: 0 bases; junction bases outside the gene matches: 6. Germline V gene data show CDR1 as SGHNT and CDR2 as YYREEE (reference sequence). Here the CDR3 DNA reads TGTGCCAGCAGCCCGGGACAGCTGACAACTAATGAAAAACTGTTTTTT. Its protein product is CASSPGQLTTNEKLFF.

This clone has just a few counts. The J gene is TRBJ1-1, the V gene TRBV6-6; TRBD1 agrees at 7 bases. Germline CDR1 is MNHNY and CDR2 is SVGAGI (reference sequence). The CDR3 contains 14 residues. The J segment lost 6 bases and the V segment lost 6 bases, leaving 10 bases of the junction unmatched. The CDR3 region is CASRPTGIGPEAFF. For the CDR3, the DNA is TGTGCCAGCAGGCCGACAGGGATTGGGCCTGAAGCTTTCTTT.

The V call is TRBV9, the J call TRBJ2-2; D call uncertain. V lost 0 bases, J lost 1 base, and 7 bases lay in between. The length of the CDR3 is 15 residues. Looked up from germline, CDR1 is SGDLS and CDR2 is YYNGEE. The CDR3 region has the DNA TGTGCCAGCAGCGTAGGAGGCTGGAACACCGGGGAGCTGTTTTTT. Its protein product is CASSVGGWNTGELFF.

The chain has TRBV19 and TRBJ2-2; 7 bases align to TRBD1. V was clipped by 4 bases and J by 5 bases; unmatched bases: 1. In germline, CDR1 is LNHDA, CDR2 SQIVND (reference sequence). The CDR3 consists of 13 residues. CDR3 nucleotide sequence: TGTGCCAGTAGTACACAGGGGACCGGGGAGCTGTTTTTT. Its protein is CASSTQGTGELFF. Full variable domain (missing parts from reference TRBV19 and TRBJ2-2): DGGITQSPKYLFRKEGQNVTLSCEQNLNHDAMYWYRQDPGQGLRLIYYSQIVNDFQKGDIAEGYSVSREKKESFPLTVTSAQKNPTAFYLCASSTQGTGELFFGEGSRLTVL.

A remark on this clone: The DNA is omitted, as the CDR3 cannot be located on it reliably, and the CDR3 follows TCRdb's listing. The J gene is TRBJ1-5, the V gene TRBV9; the DNA was not used to check the table's D call, TRBD1. CDR1 is SGDLS, CDR2 YYNGEE, per germline. The length of the CDR3 is 15 amino acids, counting both ends. The chain's CDR3 is CASSVGQGAGQPRHF.

CDR3 bases: TGTGCCAGCTCACTAATGGAGGAGGGCCAACAGCCCCAGCATTTT. Its translation is CASSLMEEGQQPQHF. The rearrangement links TRBV18 to TRBJ1-5; D ambiguous. The length of the CDR3 is 15 residues. The germline V gene has CDR1 KGHSH and CDR2 LQKENI. Trimming removed 4 bases at V and 7 bases at J, with 17 bases between.

V and J are TRBV7-9 and TRBJ1-1; D call uncertain. V lost 1 base to trimming and J lost 11 bases, with 11 bases between them. CDR3 length equals 12 residues. CDR1 and CDR2 (germline): SEHNR, FQNEAQ (reference sequence). CDR3 sequence: CASSLDGRSAFF. The CDR3 DNA sequence: TGTGCCAGCAGCTTAGATGGGAGATCGGCTTTCTTT.

The chain has TRBV9 and TRBJ2-2; tentatively, D is TRBD1 (6 bases). V lost 3 bases, J lost 1 base, and 13 bases lay in between. This CDR3 spans 16 amino acids. CDR1 is SGDLS, CDR2 YYNGEE, per germline. CDR3 amino acids: CASSARQGRNTGELFF. DNA of the CDR3: TGTGCCAGCAGCGCCCGCCAGGGGCGGAACACCGGGGAGCTGTTTTTT.

V is TRBV10-3 and J is TRBJ2-5, with D perhaps matching TRBD1 (6 bases). Germline V gives CDR1 ENHRY, CDR2 SYGVKD. The length of the CDR3 is 14 residues. Between the trimmed V and J ends, which lost 3 bases and 11 bases, there was a span of 19 bases. The CDR3 here is CAISEQGSTLEQYF. For the CDR3, the DNA is TGTGCCATCAGTGAACAGGGATCTACGTTAGAGCAGTACTTC.

The rearrangement uses TRBV9 and TRBJ1-1; TRBD1 might be the D (6 bases). V lost 3 bases, J lost 1 base, and 10 bases lay in between. The CDR3 consists of 14 residues. CDR1 is SGDLS, CDR2 YYNGEE, per germline. The CDR3, as DNA: TGTGCCAGCAGCGCGACAGGTTGGAACACTGAAGCTTTCTTT. This codes for CASSATGWNTEAFF.

The J gene is TRBJ1-2, the V gene TRBV7-3; 11 positions match TRBD1. J lost 4 bases, V lost 4 bases, and 2 bases had no gene match. Germline V lookup: CDR1 SGHTA, CDR2 FQGTGA. The CDR3 is made up of 14 amino acids. The CDR3 DNA sequence: TGTGCCAGCAGCTCCGGACAGGGGGCCTATGGCTACACCTTC. Translating gives CASSSGQGAYGYTF. The whole variable domain, remainder taken from reference TRBV7-3 and TRBJ1-2, is GAGVSQTPSNKVTEKGKYVELRCDPISGHTALYWYRQSLGQGPEFLIYFQGTGAADDSGLPNDRFFAVRPEGSVSTLKIQRTERGDSAVYLCASSSGQGAYGYTFGSGTRLTVV.

The rearrangement uses TRBV5-1 and TRBJ2-7, with TRBD1 identical over 7 bases. Germline CDR1 reads SGHRS; CDR2 reads YFSETQ. The V and J ends lost 4 bases and 2 bases, in that order; junction bases with no gene match: 6. This CDR3 spans 14 amino acids. In DNA form, the CDR3 reads TGCGCCAGCAGCCCGGGACAGTACGCCTACGAGCAGTACTTC. Translated: CASSPGQYAYEQYF.

This clone was found once. This chain joins TRBV30 and TRBJ2-2; TRBD2 is a possible D gene (6 bases). This CDR3 spans 14 amino acids. Germline V gene data show CDR1 as GTSNPN and CDR2 as SVGIG (reference sequence). Deletions cut 7 bases from V and 6 bases from J, with 18 bases between. CDR3 coding DNA: TGTGCCTCCCCCGCGGGGCTTCAAGCCGGGGAGCTGTTTTTT. Its protein product is CASPAGLQAGELFF.

The rearrangement links TRBV6-5 to TRBJ2-1; possibly TRBD2 for D (6 bases). The CDR3 has 15 amino acids. V was cut by 4 bases and J by 4 bases, with 14 bases left in between. Germline lookup yields CDR1 MNHEY and CDR2 SVGAGI. The CDR3 region is CASSSLAGPYNEQFF. The CDR3 coding sequence is TGTGCCAGCAGTTCCCTTGCGGGGCCATACAATGAGCAGTTCTTC.

This sequence joins TRBV6-6 and TRBJ1-1, with no clear D. V lost 0 bases, J lost 3 bases, and 5 bases lay in between. Germline-derived CDR1 and CDR2 are MNHNY and SVGAGI (reference sequence). The CDR3 has 13 amino acids. Here the CDR3 reads CASSYSSDTEAFF. The CDR3 region has the DNA TGTGCCAGCAGTTACTCGAGTGACACTGAAGCTTTCTTT.